The source of this T cell receptor beta chain is a study of blood T cells in healthy people across ages. Alongside a J-beta primer mix, a sample-barcoded 5' primer served in a second PCR lasting about 7 to 11 cycles. From the 5' RACE reads, TCRdb called clonotypes with MiXCR, one entry per CDR3 protein. Here the sample spans nearly 1 million distinct CDR3 sequences, approximately 50% being singletons. Looked up from germline, CDR1 is LGHNA and CDR2 is YNFKEQ. This CDR3 has 15 residues. J was trimmed by 5 bases and V by 1 base; bases with no gene match: 3. General study points: Naive CD4+ cells and diversity were both higher in long-lived donors than in aged donors.

Regarding this clonotype: The antigen is not known.

The sample taken for sequencing was blood. The genes are TRBV4-2 and TRBJ2-5; 11 nucleotides agree with TRBD2. The sequence was obtained from a woman aged 55-70 years in good health. Here the CDR3 reads CASSQVAGGVETQYF. The CDR3 DNA is TGTGCCAGCAGCCAAGTAGCGGGAGGGGTGGAGACCCAGTACTTC.